The T cell receptor beta chain under discussion was sequenced for a study of cytomegalovirus exposure and HLA in healthy donors. V gave up 0 bases and J gave up 6 bases, with 12 bases separating them. Germline V lookup: CDR1 MNHEY, CDR2 SVGAGI. The CDR3 runs to 15 residues. A remark on this clone: The antigen is unknown.

Study outcomes and limitations: Productive rates of about 87% or about 30% were seen for most TCR beta V segments in an earlier analysis.

The PCR ran on 60 Vbeta and 13 Jbeta primers. Libraries were prepared by immunoSEQ multiplex PCR; TCRdb keeps only in-frame clonotypes and omits some of them. Of some 120,000 clones listed, about 80% are singletons. Source material: PBMCs. This rearrangement joins TRBV6-5 to TRBJ2-4, with D possibly being TRBD2 (5 bases). This receptor was obtained from a human donor in good health. CDR3 coding DNA: TGTGCCAGCAGTTACTCCGTCGGGGAACCAAACATTCAGTACTTC. This encodes CASSYSVGEPNIQYF.